The subject of this entry is one TCR beta chain. Produced via immunoSEQ multiplex PCR; TCRdb's table is partial and in-frame only. The sample lists about 80,000 clones; 80% to 90% were seen once. This sample is drawn from a study of OX40 agonist ivuxolimab in advanced cancers. CDR3 length equals 16 residues. Germline CDR1 SGHVS, CDR2 FQNEAQ. Trimming shortened V by 5 bases and J by 8 bases, and 21 bases separated the two germline ends. This chain links TRBV7-8 with TRBJ1-4; D perhaps matches TRBD1 (5 bases). This specimen consisted of CD4+ or CD8+ T cells sorted from blood, obtained in a trial of the OX40 agonist ivuxolimab. This clonotype was obtained from an adult with an advanced solid tumor such as melanoma, head and neck, liver or kidney cancer. The CDR3 DNA reads as TGTGCCAGCAGCCGGGGGGGTCGACAGCGGGCCGAAAAACTGTTTTTT. Its translation is CASSRGGRQRAEKLFF.